This TCR beta chain was found in a study of CD8+CD57+ T cells in acquired aplastic anemia. Study-wide background: Across the sorted CD4+ and CD8+ cells, DNA amounts averaged roughly 3 ug. About 10 million reads, on average, were obtained for CD4+ cells from healthy donors. Study-level results: Roughly 27 sequences, all CD8+ CDR3, were shared between patients and controls.

Note on this clonotype: Its antigen is unknown.

Profiling that covered TCR beta VDJ and CDR3 relied on genomic DNA as its template. TCRdb itself ran the reads through MiXCR, one entry per CDR3 protein. Of 150,000 to 200,000 distinct CDR3 sequences detected, around 40% appear once; the ten largest clones hold approximately 1%. The ends were cut back, 4 bases at V and 4 bases at J, with 13 bases in the middle. There are 14 residues in the CDR3. Germline assignment: CDR1 WSHSY and CDR2 SAAADI. J is TRBJ1-1 and V is TRBV10-2; D call uncertain. Sequenced material: sorted CD4+, CD8+, or CD8+CD57+ T cells (not recorded which) from PBMCs. The receptor comes from a human donor in good health. CDR3 sequence (DNA): TGCGCCAGCAGTGTTAGTAAGGATGTCACTGAAGCTTTCTTT. Protein sequence: CASSVSKDVTEAFF.